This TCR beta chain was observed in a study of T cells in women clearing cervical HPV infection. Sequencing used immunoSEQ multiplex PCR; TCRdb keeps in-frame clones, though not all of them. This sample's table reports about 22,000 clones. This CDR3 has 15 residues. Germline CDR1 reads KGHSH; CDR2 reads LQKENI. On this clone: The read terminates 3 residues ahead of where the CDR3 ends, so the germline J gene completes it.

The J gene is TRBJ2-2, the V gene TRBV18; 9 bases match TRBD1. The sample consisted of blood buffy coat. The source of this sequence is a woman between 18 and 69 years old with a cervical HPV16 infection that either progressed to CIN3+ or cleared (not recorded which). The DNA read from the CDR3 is TGTGCCAGCTCACCCTCGGGACAGGGAGGGGAAAAG. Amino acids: CASSPSGQGGEK. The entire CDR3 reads CASSPSGQGGEKLFF.